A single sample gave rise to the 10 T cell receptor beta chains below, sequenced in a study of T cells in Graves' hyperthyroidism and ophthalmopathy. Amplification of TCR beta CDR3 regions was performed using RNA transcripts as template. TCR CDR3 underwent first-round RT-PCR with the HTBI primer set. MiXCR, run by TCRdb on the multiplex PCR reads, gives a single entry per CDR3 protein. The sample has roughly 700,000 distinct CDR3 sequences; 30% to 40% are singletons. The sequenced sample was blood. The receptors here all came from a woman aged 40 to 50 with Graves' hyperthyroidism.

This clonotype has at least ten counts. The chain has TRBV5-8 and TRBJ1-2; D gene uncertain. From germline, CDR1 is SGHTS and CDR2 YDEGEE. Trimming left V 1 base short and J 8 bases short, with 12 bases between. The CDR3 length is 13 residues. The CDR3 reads CASSLPNRRGYTF. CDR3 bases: TGTGCCAGCAGCTTGCCTAATCGACGAGGCTACACCTTC.

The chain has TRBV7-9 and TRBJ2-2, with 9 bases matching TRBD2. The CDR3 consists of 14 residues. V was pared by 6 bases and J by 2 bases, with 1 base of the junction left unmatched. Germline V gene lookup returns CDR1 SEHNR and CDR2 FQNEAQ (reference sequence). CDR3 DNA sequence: TGTGCCAGCAGACTAGCGGGTAACACCGGGGAGCTGTTTTTT. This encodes CASRLAGNTGELFF.

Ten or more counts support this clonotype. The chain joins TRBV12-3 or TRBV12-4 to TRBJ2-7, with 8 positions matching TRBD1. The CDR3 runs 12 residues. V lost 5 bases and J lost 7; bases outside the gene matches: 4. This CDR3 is CASSRTGGEQYF. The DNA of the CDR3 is TGTGCCAGCAGTCGTACAGGGGGTGAGCAGTACTTC.

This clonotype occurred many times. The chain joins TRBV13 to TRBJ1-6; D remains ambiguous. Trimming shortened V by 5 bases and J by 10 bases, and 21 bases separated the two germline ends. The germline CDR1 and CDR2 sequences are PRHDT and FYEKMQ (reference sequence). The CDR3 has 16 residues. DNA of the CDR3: TGTGCCAGCAGCGACGGCGGGTTTTCCTTGGGGTCACCCCTCCACTTT. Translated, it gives CASSDGGFSLGSPLHF.

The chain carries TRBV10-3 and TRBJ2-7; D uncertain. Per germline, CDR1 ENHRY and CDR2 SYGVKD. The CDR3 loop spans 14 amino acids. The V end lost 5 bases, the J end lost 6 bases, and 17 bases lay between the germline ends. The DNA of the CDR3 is TGTGCCATCAGTTTTATCAAGGGATTTGGCGAGCAGTACTTC. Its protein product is CAISFIKGFGEQYF.

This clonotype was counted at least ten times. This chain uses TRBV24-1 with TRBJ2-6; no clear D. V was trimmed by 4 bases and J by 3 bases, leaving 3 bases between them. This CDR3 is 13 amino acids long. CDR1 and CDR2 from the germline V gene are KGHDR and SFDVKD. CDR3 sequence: CATSEHGANVLTF. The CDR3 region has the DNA TGTGCCACCAGTGAACATGGGGCCAACGTCCTGACTTTC.

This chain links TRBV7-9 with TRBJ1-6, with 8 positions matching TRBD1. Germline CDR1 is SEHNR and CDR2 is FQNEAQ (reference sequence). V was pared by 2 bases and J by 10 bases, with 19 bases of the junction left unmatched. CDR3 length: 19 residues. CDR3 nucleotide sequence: TGTGCCAGCAGCTTACGTACCCGTCGACAGGGGTCGGTAGGGTCACCCCTCCACTTT. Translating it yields CASSLRTRRQGSVGSPLHF.

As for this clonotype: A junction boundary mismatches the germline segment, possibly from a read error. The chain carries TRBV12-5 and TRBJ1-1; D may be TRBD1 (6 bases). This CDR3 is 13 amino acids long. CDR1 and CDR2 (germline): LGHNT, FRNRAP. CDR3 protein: CASSRGTNTEASF. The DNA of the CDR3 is TGTGCTAGCAGCAGGGGCACGAACACTGAAGCTTCCTTT. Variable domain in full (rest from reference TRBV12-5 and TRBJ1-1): DARVTQTPRHKVTEMGQEVTMRCQPILGHNTVFWYRQTMMQGLELLAYFRNRAPLDDSGMPKDRFSAEMPDATLATLKIQPSEPRDSAVYFCASSRGTNTEASFGQGTRLTVV.

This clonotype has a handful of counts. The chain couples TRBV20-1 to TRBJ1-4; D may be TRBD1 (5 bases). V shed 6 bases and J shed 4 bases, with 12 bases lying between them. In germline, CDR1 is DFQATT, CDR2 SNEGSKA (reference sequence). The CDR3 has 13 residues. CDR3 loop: CSALQAYNEKLFF. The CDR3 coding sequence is TGCAGTGCCCTACAGGCATATAATGAAAAACTGTTTTTT.

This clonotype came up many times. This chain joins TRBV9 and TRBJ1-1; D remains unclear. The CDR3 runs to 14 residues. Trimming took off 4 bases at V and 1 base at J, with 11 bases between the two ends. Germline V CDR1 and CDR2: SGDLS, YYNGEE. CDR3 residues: CASSSSGRNTEAFF. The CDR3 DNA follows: TGTGCCAGCAGCTCGAGCGGGAGGAACACTGAAGCTTTCTTT.